These 8 T cell receptor beta chains were all obtained from the same sample, sequenced in a study of blood T cell repertoires in COVID-19. Here immunoSEQ multiplex PCR was the method, and the copy in TCRdb shows in-frame clones only, minus some. The repertoire consists of some 210,000 clones, with 70% to 90% occurring once and the leading ten covering approximately 8%. The material sequenced was peripheral blood. Source of these receptors: a woman in her 50s with active or convalescent COVID-19.

The chain employs TRBV5-4 and TRBJ2-1, with 9 bases that match TRBD2. The length of the CDR3 is 15 residues. Trimming at V came to 2 bases and at J to 7 bases, leaving 7 bases not matched to a gene. The germline V gene has CDR1 SGHNT and CDR2 YYREEE (reference sequence). As DNA, the CDR3 is TGTGCCAGCAGCTTCATAGCGGGAGACCATAATGAGCAGTTCTTC. Protein: CASSFIAGDHNEQFF.

The genes are TRBV5-6 and TRBJ2-1, with D perhaps matching TRBD2 (6 bases). The V gene's germline CDR1 is SGHDT and CDR2 YYEEEE. This CDR3 contains 19 residues. Trimming stripped 1 base from V and 5 bases from J, with 25 bases between. The CDR3 protein is CASSLRGRALTGGNNEQFF. The CDR3 nucleotides are TGTGCCAGCAGCTTGCGTGGTAGAGCTCTTACTGGCGGGAACAATGAGCAGTTCTTC.

The rearrangement joins TRBV7-6 to TRBJ2-7; 11 bases map to TRBD2. Trimming at V came to 2 bases and at J to 7 bases, leaving 7 bases not matched to a gene. Germline V lookup: CDR1 SGHVS, CDR2 FNYEAQ. The CDR3 spans 15 residues. The DNA of the CDR3 is TGTGCCAGCAGCTTAATACTAGCGGGAGTGTCGGAGCAGTACTTC. Translating it yields CASSLILAGVSEQYF.

The CDR3 protein is CASSLCPQGTREQYV. The CDR3 DNA follows: TGTGCCAGCAGTTTATGCCCTCAGGGTACAAGGGAGCAGTACGTC. The genes are TRBV28 and TRBJ2-7; a weak D match, TRBD1 (5 bases). The CDR3 consists of 15 residues. Trimming left V 0 bases short and J 7 bases short, with 16 bases between. Looked up from germline, CDR1 is MDHEN and CDR2 is SYDVKM.

The chain carries TRBV13 and TRBJ2-4; weak D call: TRBD2 (6 bases). V was trimmed by 5 bases and J by 8 bases, leaving 19 bases between them. CDR3 length: 15 residues. Germline values: CDR1 PRHDT, CDR2 FYEKMQ (reference sequence). The CDR3 is CASSAGYGQLDIQYF. CDR3 sequence (DNA): TGTGCCAGCAGCGCGGGATACGGGCAGTTGGACATTCAGTACTTC.

This chain links TRBV5-1 with TRBJ2-3, with D possibly being TRBD1 (5 bases). In germline, CDR1 is SGHRS, CDR2 YFSETQ. V lost 0 bases, J lost 5 bases, and 10 bases lay in between. The CDR3 has 14 residues. The CDR3 nucleotides read TGCGCCAGCAGCTTGGCCGTGGGGCTAGATACGCAGTATTTT. Translation: CASSLAVGLDTQYF.

The CDR3 protein is CASSESGVSPGAAFF. CDR3 DNA sequence: TGCGCCAGCAGTGAGAGCGGGGTCTCCCCTGGTGCAGCTTTCTTT. The chain carries TRBV10-1 and TRBJ1-1; no firm D call. CDR3 length equals 15 residues. Germline V gene data show CDR1 as WNHNN and CDR2 as SYGVQD (reference sequence). V was clipped by 2 bases and J by 10 bases, with 20 bases between them.

The V call is TRBV6-1, the J call TRBJ2-3, with 13 nucleotides matching TRBD2. V dropped 4 bases and J dropped 3; count of bases not matched to a gene: 7. From germline, CDR1 is MNHNS and CDR2 SASEGT. The CDR3 has 17 amino acids. The CDR3 bases are TGTGCCAGCAGTGTCGGACTAGCGGGAGTGTATACAGATACGCAGTATTTT. This translates into CASSVGLAGVYTDTQYF.